The T cell receptor beta chain under discussion was sequenced for a study of vaccination effects on CD4 cells after COVID-19. Regarding the study as a whole: Vaccine-induced clones in healthy vaccinees cross-reacted with common cold coronaviruses in only 1 of 255 cases.

Germline CDR1 and CDR2: MNHNY and SVGAGI (reference sequence). With V trimmed by 5 bases and J by 0 bases, 10 bases remained unmatched. There are 17 residues in the CDR3. Clones were sequenced by immunoSEQ multiplex PCR, and TCRdb holds only the in-frame ones, with some missing. The sample consists of around 46,000 clones, 50% to 80% of them appearing once. Comments on this clone: Its antigen is unidentified.

CD4+ T cell isolation took place after approximately 11 days of culture. Researchers swapped half the medium for IL-2 medium on both days 3 and 7. This clonotype originated in a human donor who received a COVID-19 vaccine. This sample comprised CD4+ T cells from PBMCs cultured without peptide, obtained before COVID-19 vaccination. V usage is TRBV6-6 and J usage is TRBJ1-1; 9 nucleotides match TRBD1. Here the CDR3 reads CASSLTGGQGLNTEAFF. The CDR3 DNA follows: TGTGCCAGCAGTCTAACAGGGGGACAGGGATTGAACACTGAAGCTTTCTTT.